This T cell receptor beta chain appears in the sequencing data of a study of Ad26.COV2.S vaccination and SARS-CoV-2 variants. The wider study: The COV1001 Ad26.COV2.S trial arm included the donor. Ad26.COV2.S was injected intramuscularly once or twice, 56 days apart.

General study findings and limits: Total T cell responses, in the TCR breadth and depth analyses, may have been underestimated. Vaccine recipients posted higher spike-specific TCR breadth than their placebo counterparts.

TCRdb's copy holds only in-frame clones and misses some; the assay was immunoSEQ multiplex PCR. The sample includes roughly 240,000 clones, around nine tenths of them seen just once. The CDR3 loop spans 14 amino acids. Germline CDR1 is SQVTM and CDR2 is ANQGSEA. J was trimmed by 9 bases and V by 4 bases; bases with no gene match: 7. Treatment defined: some 19 received Ad26.COV2.S at low or high dose, single or two shots; several received placebo; per-sample allocation not given. All samples were drawn on day 63, counting from the first vaccine or placebo injection. A remark on this clone: The target antigen is unknown.

This TCR came from a person aged 18-60 years who received the Ad26.COV2.S COVID-19 vaccine or a placebo. The sample was peripheral blood, taken in a trial of Ad26.COV2.S vaccine versus placebo. The chain carries TRBV29-1 and TRBJ2-1; TRBD2 aligns across 12 bases. The CDR3 DNA follows: TGCAGCGTTGTGGCTAGCGGGAGGGGGGGTGAGCAGTTCTTC. Its translation is CSVVASGRGGEQFF.